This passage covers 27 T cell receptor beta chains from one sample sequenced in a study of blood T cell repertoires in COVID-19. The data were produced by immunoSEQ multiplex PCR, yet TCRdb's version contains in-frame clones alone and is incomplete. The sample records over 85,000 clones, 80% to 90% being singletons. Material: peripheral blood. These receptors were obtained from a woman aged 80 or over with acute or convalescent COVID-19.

Here the CDR3 reads CASSSLQGSYEQYF. CDR3 in DNA: TGTGCCAGCAGTTCCTTACAGGGCTCCTACGAGCAGTACTTC. The chain employs TRBV5-6 and TRBJ2-7; the D gene is possibly TRBD1 (6 bases). Germline CDR1 SGHDT, CDR2 YYEEEE. V was cut by 5 bases and J by 0 bases, with 12 bases left in between. The CDR3 runs 14 residues.

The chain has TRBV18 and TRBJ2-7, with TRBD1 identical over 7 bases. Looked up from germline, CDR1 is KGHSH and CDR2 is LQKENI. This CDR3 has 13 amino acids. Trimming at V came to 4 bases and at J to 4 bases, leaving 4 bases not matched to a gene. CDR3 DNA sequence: TGTGCCAGCTCACGGGACAGTACTTACGAGCAGTACTTC. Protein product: CASSRDSTYEQYF.

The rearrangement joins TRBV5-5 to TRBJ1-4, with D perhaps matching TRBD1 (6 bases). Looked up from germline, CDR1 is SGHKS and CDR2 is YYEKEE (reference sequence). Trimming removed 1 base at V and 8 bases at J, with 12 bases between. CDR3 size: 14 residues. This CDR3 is CASSLSQGKEKLFF. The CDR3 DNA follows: TGTGCCAGCAGCTTGTCGCAGGGGAAGGAAAAACTGTTTTTT.

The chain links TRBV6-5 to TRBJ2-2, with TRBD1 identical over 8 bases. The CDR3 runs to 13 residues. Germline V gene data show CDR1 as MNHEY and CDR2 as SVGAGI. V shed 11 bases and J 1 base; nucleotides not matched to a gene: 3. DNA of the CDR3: TGTGCCGGACAGGGTCGGAACACCGGGGAGCTGTTTTTT. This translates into CAGQGRNTGELFF.

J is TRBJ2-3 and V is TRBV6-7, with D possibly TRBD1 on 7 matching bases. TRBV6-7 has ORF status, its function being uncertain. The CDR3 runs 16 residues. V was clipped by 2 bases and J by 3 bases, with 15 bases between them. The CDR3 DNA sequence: TGTGCCAGCAGTTACGGGACAGCCGGGGGTACAGATACGCAGTATTTT. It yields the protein CASSYGTAGGTDTQYF.

DNA of the CDR3: TGTGCCAGCAGTTTTTATGTGGGACAGGGATGGAATCAGCCCCAGCATTTT. Its translation: CASSFYVGQGWNQPQHF. This chain connects TRBV28 to TRBJ1-5; 9 positions agree with TRBD1. Losses at the gene ends were 3 bases for V and 4 bases for J; bases not matched to a gene: 10. CDR1 MDHEN and CDR2 SYDVKM come from the germline V gene. CDR3 length: 17 amino acids.

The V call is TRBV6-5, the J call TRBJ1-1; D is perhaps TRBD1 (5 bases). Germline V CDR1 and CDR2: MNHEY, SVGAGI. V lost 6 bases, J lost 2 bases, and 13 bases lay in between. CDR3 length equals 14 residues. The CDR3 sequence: CASRLVQVNTEAFF. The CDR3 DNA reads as TGTGCCAGCAGGCTCGTACAGGTCAACACTGAAGCTTTCTTT.

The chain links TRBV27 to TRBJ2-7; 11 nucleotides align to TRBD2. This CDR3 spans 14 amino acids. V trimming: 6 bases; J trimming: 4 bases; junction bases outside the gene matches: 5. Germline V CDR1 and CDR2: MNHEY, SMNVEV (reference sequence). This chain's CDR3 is CASRLLAGGYEQYF. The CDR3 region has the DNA TGTGCCAGCAGGCTTCTAGCGGGGGGTTACGAGCAGTACTTC.

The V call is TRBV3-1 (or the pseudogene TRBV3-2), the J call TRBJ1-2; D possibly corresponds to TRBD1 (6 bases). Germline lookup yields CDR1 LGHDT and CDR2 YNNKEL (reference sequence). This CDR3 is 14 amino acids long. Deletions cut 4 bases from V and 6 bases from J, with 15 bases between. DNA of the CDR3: TGTGCCAGCAGCCCGTCCCAGGGGATCAATGGCTACACCTTC. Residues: CASSPSQGINGYTF.

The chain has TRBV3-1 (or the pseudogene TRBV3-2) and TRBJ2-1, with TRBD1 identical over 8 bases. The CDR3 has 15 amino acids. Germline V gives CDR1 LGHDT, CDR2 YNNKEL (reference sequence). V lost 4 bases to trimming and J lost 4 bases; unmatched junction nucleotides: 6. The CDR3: CASSRPGQVYNEQFF. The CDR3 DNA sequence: TGTGCCAGCAGCCGGCCGGGACAGGTTTACAATGAGCAGTTCTTC.

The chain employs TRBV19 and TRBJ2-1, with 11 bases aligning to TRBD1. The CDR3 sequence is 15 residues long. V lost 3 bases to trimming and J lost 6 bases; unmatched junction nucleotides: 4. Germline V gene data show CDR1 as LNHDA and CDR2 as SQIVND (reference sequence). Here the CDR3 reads CASSIRDRGFNEQFF. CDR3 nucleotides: TGTGCCAGTAGTATTAGGGACAGGGGGTTCAATGAGCAGTTCTTC.

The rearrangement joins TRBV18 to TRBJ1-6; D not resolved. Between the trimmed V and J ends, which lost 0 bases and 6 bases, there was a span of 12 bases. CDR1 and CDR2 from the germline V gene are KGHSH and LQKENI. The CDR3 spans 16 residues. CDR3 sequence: CASSPPNGVLNSPLHF. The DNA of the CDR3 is TGTGCCAGCTCACCACCAAACGGAGTCCTTAATTCACCCCTCCACTTT.

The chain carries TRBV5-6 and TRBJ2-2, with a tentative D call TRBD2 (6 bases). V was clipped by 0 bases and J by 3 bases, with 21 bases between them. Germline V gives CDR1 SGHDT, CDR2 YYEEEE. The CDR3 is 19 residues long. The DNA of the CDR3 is TGTGCCAGCAGCTTGGTAGGGATTCTAGGACTATCCTACACCGGGGAGCTGTTTTTT. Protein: CASSLVGILGLSYTGELFF.

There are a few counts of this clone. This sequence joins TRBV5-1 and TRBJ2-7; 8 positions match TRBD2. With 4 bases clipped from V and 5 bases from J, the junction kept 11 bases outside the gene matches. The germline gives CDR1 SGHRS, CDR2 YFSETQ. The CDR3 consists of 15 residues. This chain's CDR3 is CASSPTAGGFNEQYF. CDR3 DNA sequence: TGCGCCAGCAGCCCGACGGCGGGGGGTTTTAACGAGCAGTACTTC. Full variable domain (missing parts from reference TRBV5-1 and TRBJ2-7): KAGVTQTPRYLIKTRGQQVTLSCSPISGHRSVSWYQQTPGQGLQFLFEYFSETQRNKGNFPGRFSGRQFSNSRSEMNVSTLELGDSALYLCASSPTAGGFNEQYFGPGTRLTVT.

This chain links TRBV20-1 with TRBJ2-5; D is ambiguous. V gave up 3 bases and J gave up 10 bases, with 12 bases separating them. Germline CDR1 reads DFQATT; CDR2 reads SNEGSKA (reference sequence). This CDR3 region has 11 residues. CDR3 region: CSARAVEVQYF. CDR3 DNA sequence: TGCAGTGCTAGGGCGGTAGAGGTCCAGTACTTC.

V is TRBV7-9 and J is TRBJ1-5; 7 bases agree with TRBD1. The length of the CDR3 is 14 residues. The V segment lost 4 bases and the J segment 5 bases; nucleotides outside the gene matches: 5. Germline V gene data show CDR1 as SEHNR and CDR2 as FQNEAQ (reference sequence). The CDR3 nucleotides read TGTGCCAGCAGCTCGACAGGGTTCTATCAGCCCCAGCATTTT. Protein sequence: CASSSTGFYQPQHF.

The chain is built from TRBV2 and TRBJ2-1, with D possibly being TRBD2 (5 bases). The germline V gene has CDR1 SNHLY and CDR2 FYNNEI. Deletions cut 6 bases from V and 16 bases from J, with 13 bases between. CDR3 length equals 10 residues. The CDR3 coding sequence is TGTGCCAGCAGGACACAACTAGACTTCTTC. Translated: CASRTQLDFF.

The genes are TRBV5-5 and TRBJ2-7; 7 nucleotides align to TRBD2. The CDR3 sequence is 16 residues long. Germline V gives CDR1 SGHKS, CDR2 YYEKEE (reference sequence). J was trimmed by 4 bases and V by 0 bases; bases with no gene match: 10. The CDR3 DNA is TGTGCCAGCAGCTTGGCCTACCAGGCCGGGGGGTACGAGCAGTACTTC. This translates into CASSLAYQAGGYEQYF.

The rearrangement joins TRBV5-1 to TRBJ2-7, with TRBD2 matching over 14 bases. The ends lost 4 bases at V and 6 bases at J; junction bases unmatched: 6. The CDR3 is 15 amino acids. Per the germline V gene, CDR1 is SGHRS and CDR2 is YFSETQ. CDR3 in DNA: TGCGCCAGCAGCCCCCTGGGACTAGCGGGGGCCGAGCAGTACTTC. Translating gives CASSPLGLAGAEQYF.

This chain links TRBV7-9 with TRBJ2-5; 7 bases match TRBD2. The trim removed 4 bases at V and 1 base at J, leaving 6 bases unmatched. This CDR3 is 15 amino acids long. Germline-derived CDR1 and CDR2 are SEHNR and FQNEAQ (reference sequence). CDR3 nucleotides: TGTGCCAGCAGCTCCTCTTCTAGCGGCCAAGAGACCCAGTACTTC. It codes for CASSSSSSGQETQYF.

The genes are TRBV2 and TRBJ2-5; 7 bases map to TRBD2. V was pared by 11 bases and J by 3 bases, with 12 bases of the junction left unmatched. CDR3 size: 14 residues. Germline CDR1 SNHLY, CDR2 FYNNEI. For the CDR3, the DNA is TGTGCCGGGGGGGTAGGCGGAGGTGAAGAGACCCAGTACTTC. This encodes CAGGVGGGEETQYF.

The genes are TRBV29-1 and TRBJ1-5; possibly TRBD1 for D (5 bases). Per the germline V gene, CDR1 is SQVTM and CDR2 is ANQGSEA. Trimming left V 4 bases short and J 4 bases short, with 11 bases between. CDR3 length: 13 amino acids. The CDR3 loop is CSVAQGVNQPQHF. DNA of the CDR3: TGCAGCGTTGCCCAGGGCGTTAATCAGCCCCAGCATTTT.

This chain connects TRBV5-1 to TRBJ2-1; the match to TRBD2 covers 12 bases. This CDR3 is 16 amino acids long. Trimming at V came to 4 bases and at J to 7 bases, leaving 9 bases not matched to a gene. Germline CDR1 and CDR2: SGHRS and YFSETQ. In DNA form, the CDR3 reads TGCGCCAGCAGCCCCGGATCTAGCGGGGGGGCAAATGAGCAGTTCTTC. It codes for CASSPGSSGGANEQFF.

The CDR3 region is CATSWGDREDEQFF. The CDR3 nucleotides are TGTGCCACCAGCTGGGGGGACAGGGAAGATGAGCAGTTCTTC. The J gene is TRBJ2-1, the V gene TRBV15, with 9 bases identical to TRBD1. CDR3 size: 14 residues. Trimming took 5 bases from V and 8 from J; bases not matched to a gene: 7. Germline values: CDR1 LNHNV, CDR2 YYDKDF (reference sequence).

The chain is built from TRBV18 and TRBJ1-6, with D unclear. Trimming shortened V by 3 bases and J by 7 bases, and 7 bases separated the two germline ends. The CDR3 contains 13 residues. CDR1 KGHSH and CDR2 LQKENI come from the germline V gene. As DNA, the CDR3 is TGTGCCAGCTCACCTAAGGAGAATTCACCCCTCCACTTT. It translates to CASSPKENSPLHF.

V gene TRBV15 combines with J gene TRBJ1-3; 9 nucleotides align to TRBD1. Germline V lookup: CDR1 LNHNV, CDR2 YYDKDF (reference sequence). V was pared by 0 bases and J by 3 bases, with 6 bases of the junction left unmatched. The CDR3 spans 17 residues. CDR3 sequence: CATSRDWDRVDGNTIYF. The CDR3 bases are TGTGCCACCAGCAGAGATTGGGACAGGGTGGATGGAAACACCATATATTTT.

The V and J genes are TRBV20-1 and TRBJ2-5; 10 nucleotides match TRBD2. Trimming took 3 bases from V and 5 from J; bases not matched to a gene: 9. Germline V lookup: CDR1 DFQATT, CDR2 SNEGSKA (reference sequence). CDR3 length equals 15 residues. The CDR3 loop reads CSASGLAGAGETQYF. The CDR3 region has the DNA TGCAGTGCTAGTGGCCTAGCGGGGGCAGGGGAGACCCAGTACTTC.